This TCR beta chain was observed in a study of radiotherapy plus CTLA-4 blockade in lung cancer (dated by TCRdb to about 2018). Some background on the complete study: Objective responses occurred in approximately 19% of enrolled patients, and 30% to 35% achieved disease control.

The study tested focal radiation therapy combined with CTLA-4 blockade (ipilimumab) in patients with chemo-refractory metastatic non-small-cell lung cancer. Libraries were made using the immunoSEQ multiplex PCR assay. TCRdb's version of the immuneACCESS table is confined to in-frame rearrangements and falls short of the full clone set. An unresolved V gene accounts for under half of the shortfall where checked; the remainder is of unknown origin. In this sample the table shows 85,000 to 90,000 clones, around nine tenths of which occur a single time. Over 15% of the sample comes from the top ten. The research as a whole found: The strongest predictors of response were reported to be early dynamic shifts in blood T cell clones along with a rise in serum interferon-beta following radiation. After treatment with radiotherapy and ipilimumab, TCR clones that originated in tumors expanded in peripheral blood.

To note about this clone: It lacks a known antigen. No per-base quality is available; no much larger clone lies one base away.

From cysteine to phenylalanine, the CDR3 is 14 amino acids long. Only the CDR3 DNA stays, 42 bases, in frame from base 1. Compared with germline, V lacks 4 bases and J lacks 6 bases; bases without a gene match: 7. For CDR1 and CDR2, the germline V gene lists KGHSH and LQKENI. The chain links TRBV18 with TRBJ2-7, with 9 central nucleotides matching TRBD1. The receptor comes from a human donor with non-small cell lung cancer that progressed on radiotherapy plus ipilimumab. Sequencing was performed on peripheral blood, taken from a patient treated with radiotherapy plus ipilimumab. This receptor has the CDR3 CASSRGQGSFEQYF. DNA sequence: TGTGCCAGCTCACGGGGACAGGGAAGTTTCGAGCAGTACTTC.